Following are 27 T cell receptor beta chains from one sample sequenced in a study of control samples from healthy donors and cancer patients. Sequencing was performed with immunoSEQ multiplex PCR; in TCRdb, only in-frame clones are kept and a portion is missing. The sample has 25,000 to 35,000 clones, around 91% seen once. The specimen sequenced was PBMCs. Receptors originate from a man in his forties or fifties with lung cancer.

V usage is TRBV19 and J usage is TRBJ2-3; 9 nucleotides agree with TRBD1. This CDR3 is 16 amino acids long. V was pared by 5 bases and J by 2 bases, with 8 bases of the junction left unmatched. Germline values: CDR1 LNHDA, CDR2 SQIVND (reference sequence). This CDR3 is CASSLGDRGYTDTQYF. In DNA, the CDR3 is TGTGCCAGTAGTTTGGGTGACAGGGGGTACACAGATACGCAGTATTTT.

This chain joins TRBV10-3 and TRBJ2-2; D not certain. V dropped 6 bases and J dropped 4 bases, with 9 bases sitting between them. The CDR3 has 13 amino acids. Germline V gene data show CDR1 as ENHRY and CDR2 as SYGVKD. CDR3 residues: CAIRDDFTGELFF. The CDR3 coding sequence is TGTGCCATCAGAGACGACTTCACCGGGGAGCTGTTTTTT.

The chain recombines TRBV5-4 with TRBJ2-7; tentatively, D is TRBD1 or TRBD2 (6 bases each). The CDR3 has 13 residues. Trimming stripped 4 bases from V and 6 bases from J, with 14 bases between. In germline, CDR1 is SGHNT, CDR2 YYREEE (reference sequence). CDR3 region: CASSGGLEGEQYF. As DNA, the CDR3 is TGTGCCAGCAGCGGGGGGCTTGAAGGCGAGCAGTACTTC. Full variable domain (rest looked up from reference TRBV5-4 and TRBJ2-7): ETGVTQSPTHLIKTRGQQVTLRCSSQSGHNTVSWYQQALGQGPQFIFQYYREEENGRGNFPPRFSGLQFPNYSSELNVNALELDDSALYLCASSGGLEGEQYFGPGTRLTVT.

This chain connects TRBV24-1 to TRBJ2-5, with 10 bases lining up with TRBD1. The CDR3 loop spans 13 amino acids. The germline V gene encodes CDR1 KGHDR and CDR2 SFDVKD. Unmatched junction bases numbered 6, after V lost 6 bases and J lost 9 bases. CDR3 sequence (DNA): TGTGCCACCAGTTCGGCCGGGACAGGGGCCCAGTACTTC. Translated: CATSSAGTGAQYF.

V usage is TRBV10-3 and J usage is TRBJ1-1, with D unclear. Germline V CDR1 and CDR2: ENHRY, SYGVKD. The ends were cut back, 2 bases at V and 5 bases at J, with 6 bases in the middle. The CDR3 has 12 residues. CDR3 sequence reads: CAISESRTEAFF. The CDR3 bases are TGTGCCATCAGTGAGAGTCGGACTGAAGCTTTCTTT.

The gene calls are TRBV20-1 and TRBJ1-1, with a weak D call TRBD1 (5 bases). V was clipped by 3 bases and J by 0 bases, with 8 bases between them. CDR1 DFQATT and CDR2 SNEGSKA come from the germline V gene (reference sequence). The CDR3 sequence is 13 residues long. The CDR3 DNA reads TGCAGTGCTAGTGGGGCGATGAACACTGAAGCTTTCTTT. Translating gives CSASGAMNTEAFF.

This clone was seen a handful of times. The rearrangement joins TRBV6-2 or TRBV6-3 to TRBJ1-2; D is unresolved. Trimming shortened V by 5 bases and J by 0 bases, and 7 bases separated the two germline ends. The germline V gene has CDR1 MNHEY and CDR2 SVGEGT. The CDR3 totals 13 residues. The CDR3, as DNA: TGTGCCAGCAGTAGAGCCGCTAACTATGGCTACACCTTC. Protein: CASSRAANYGYTF.

Here the CDR3 DNA reads TGTGCCAGTAGTATGGGGACTAGCGGGGCCTACGAGCAGTACTTC. As protein: CASSMGTSGAYEQYF. The rearrangement uses TRBV19 and TRBJ2-7; TRBD2 agrees at 13 bases. The CDR3 extends over 15 amino acids. V was clipped by 3 bases and J by 2 bases; unmatched bases: 1. Germline-derived CDR1 and CDR2 are LNHDA and SQIVND (reference sequence).

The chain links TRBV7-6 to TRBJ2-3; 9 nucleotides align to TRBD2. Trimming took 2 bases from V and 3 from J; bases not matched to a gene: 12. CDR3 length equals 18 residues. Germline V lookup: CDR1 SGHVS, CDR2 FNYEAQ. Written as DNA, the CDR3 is TGTGCCAGCAGCTTATACGGTGAAGGGCGGGGGGGAACAGATACGCAGTATTTT. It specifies CASSLYGEGRGGTDTQYF. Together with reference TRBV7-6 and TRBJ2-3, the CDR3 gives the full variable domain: GAGVSQSPRYKVTKRGQDVALRCDPISGHVSLYWYRQALGQGPEFLTYFNYEAQQDKSGLPNDRFSAERPEGSISTLTIQRTEQRDSAMYRCASSLYGEGRGGTDTQYFGPGTRLTVL.

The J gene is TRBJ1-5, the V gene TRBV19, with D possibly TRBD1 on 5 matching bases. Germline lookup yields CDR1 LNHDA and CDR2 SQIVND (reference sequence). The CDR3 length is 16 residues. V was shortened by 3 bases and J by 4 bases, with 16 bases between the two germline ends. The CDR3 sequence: CASSMGGVVKNQPQHF. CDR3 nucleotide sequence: TGTGCCAGTAGTATGGGGGGAGTCGTGAAAAATCAGCCCCAGCATTTT.

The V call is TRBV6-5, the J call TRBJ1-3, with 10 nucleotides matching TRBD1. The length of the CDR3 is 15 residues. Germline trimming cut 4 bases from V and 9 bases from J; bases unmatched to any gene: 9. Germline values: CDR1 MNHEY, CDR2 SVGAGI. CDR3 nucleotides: TGTGCCAGCAGTTCGGGACAGGGGTTCGATACCACCATATATTTT. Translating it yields CASSSGQGFDTTIYF.

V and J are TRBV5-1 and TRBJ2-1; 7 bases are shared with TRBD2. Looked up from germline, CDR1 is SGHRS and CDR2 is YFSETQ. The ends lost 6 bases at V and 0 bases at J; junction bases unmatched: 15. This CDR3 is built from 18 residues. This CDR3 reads CASKGTNDLHTSYNEQFF. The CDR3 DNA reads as TGCGCCAGCAAAGGGACTAACGATCTCCATACCTCCTACAATGAGCAGTTCTTC. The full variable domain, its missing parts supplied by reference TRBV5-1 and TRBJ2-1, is KAGVTQTPRYLIKTRGQQVTLSCSPISGHRSVSWYQQTPGQGLQFLFEYFSETQRNKGNFPGRFSGRQFSNSRSEMNVSTLELGDSALYLCASKGTNDLHTSYNEQFFGPGTRLTVL.

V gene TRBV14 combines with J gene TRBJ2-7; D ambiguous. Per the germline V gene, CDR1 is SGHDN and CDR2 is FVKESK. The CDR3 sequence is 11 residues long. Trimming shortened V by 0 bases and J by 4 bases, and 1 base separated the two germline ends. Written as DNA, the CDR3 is TGTGCCAGCAGCCAAGAATACGAGCAGTACTTC. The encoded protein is CASSQEYEQYF.

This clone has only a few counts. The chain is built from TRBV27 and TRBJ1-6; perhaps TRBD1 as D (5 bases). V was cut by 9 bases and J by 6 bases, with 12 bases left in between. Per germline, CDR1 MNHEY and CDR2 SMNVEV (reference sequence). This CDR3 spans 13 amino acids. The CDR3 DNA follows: TGTGCCAGTCGCCGGGACGGTAATTCACCCCTCCACTTT. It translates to CASRRDGNSPLHF.

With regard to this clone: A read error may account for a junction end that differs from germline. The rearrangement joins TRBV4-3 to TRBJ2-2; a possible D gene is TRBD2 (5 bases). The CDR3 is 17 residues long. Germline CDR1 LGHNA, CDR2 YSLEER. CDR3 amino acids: CASSHPSPPRIDRGAVF. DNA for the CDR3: TGCGCCAGCAGCCACCCTTCGCCACCGCGAATAGACCGGGGAGCTGTTTTT.

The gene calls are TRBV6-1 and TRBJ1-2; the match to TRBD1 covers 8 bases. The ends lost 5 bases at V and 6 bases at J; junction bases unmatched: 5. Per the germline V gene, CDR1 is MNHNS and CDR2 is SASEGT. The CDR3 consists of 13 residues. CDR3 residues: CASSSGQGDGYTF. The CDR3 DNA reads TGTGCCAGCAGTTCTGGACAGGGCGATGGCTACACCTTC.

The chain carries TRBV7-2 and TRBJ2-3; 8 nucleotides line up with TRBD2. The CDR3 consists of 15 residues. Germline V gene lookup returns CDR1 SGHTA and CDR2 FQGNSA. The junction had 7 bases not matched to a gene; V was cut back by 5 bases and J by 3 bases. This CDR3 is CASSPRLASTDTQYF. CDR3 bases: TGTGCCAGCAGCCCCAGACTAGCGAGTACAGATACGCAGTATTTT.

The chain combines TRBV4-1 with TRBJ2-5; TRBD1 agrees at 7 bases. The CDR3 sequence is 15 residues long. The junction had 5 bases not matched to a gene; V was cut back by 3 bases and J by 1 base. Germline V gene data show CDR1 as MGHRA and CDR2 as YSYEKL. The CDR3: CASSQLEGAQETQYF. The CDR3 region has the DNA TGCGCCAGCAGCCAGTTAGAGGGGGCCCAAGAGACCCAGTACTTC.

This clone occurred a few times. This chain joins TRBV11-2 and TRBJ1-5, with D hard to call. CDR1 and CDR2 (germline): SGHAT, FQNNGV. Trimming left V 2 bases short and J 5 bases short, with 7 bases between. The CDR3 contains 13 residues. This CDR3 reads CASSLTRDQPQHF. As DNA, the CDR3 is TGTGCCAGCAGCTTAACTAGGGATCAGCCCCAGCATTTT.

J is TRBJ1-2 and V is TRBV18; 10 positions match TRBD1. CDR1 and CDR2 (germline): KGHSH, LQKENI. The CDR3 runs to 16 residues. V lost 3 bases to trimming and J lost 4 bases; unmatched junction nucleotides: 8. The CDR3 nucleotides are TGTGCCAGCTCACCCCGCCCGGGACAGGGGATCTATGGCTACACCTTC. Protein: CASSPRPGQGIYGYTF.

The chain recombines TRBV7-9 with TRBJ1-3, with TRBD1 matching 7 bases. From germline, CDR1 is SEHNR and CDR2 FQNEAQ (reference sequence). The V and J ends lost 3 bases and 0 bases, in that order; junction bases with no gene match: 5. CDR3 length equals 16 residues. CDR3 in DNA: TGTGCCAGCAGCTTTGGGGGACAGTTCTCTGGAAACACCATATATTTT. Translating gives CASSFGGQFSGNTIYF.

CDR3 coding DNA: TGTGCCTGGAGTGTACGAGGGCGAAGACCCTACAATGAGCAGTTCTTC. The encoded protein is CAWSVRGRRPYNEQFF. The chain links TRBV30 to TRBJ2-1; a weak D match, TRBD2 (5 bases). Germline CDR1 GTSNPN, CDR2 SVGIG (reference sequence). CDR3 length equals 16 residues. The V end was cut by 0 bases, the J end by 2 bases, with 14 bases between.

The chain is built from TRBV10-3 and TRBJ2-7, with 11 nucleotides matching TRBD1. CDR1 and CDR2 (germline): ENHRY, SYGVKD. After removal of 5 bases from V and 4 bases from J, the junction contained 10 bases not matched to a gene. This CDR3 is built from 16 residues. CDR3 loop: CAISRKGDRGRYEQYF. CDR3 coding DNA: TGTGCCATCAGTAGAAAAGGGGACAGGGGGAGGTACGAGCAGTACTTC.

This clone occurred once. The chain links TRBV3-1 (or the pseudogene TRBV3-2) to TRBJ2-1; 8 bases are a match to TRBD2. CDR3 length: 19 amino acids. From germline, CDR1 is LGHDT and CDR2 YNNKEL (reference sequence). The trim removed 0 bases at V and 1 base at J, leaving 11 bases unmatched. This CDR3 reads CASSQEGSGDSESYNEQFF. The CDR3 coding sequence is TGTGCCAGCAGCCAAGAGGGTAGCGGGGACTCTGAGTCCTACAATGAGCAGTTCTTC.

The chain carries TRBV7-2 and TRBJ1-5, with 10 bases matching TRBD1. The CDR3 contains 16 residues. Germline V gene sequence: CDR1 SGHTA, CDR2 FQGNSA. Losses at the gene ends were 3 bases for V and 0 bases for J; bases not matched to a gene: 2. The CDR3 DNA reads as TGTGCCAGCAGCTTTGGACAGGGGGATAGCAATCAGCCCCAGCATTTT. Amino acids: CASSFGQGDSNQPQHF.

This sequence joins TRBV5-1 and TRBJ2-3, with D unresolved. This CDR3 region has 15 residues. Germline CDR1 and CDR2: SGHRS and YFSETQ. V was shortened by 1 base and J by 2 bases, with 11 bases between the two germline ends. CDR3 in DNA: TGCGCCAGCAGCTTGAATCCAGGTAACACAGATACGCAGTATTTT. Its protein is CASSLNPGNTDTQYF.

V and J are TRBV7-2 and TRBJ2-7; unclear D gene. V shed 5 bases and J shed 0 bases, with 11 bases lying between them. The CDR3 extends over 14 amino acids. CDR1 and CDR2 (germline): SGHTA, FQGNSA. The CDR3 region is CASSPVRTSYEQYF. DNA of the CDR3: TGTGCCAGCAGCCCAGTCCGGACCTCCTACGAGCAGTACTTC. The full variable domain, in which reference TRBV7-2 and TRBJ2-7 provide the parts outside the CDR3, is GAGVSQSPSNKVTEKGKDVELRCDPISGHTALYWYRQSLGQGLEFLIYFQGNSAPDKSGLPSDRFSAERTGGSVSTLTIQRTQQEDSAVYLCASSPVRTSYEQYFGPGTRLTVT.